This T cell receptor (beta chain) emerged from a study of shared clonotypes between healthy human individuals. Germline V gene sequence: CDR1 SGHDT, CDR2 YYEEEE. With V trimmed by 2 bases and J by 11 bases, 8 bases remained unmatched. The CDR3 is 14 residues long. Whole-study results and caveats: Naive subsets typically showed greater estimated richness than memory subsets. Around 5% of naive CD4 clonotypes were common to a handful of donors. Rarefaction analysis demonstrated incomplete sorted-subset sequencing notwithstanding large depth.

Of note for this clone: Its target is not known.

Once extracted for a subset, genomic DNA was divided evenly among several immunoSEQ plates. Produced via immunoSEQ multiplex PCR; TCRdb's table is partial and in-frame only. The table has about 1.1 million clones, more than 75% seen once. The chain has TRBV5-6 and TRBJ1-1, with 11 bases matching TRBD1. The clonotype comes from a man in his late teens or twenties in good health. Some clones in this sample may be carry-over from other donors' samples. The specimen was memory CD4+ T cells from PBMCs. Indicated subset: CD45RA-negative fraction. For the CDR3, the DNA is TGTGCCAGCAGCTTAGGGACAGGGGGGACCGGGGCTTTCTTT. Its translation: CASSLGTGGTGAFF.